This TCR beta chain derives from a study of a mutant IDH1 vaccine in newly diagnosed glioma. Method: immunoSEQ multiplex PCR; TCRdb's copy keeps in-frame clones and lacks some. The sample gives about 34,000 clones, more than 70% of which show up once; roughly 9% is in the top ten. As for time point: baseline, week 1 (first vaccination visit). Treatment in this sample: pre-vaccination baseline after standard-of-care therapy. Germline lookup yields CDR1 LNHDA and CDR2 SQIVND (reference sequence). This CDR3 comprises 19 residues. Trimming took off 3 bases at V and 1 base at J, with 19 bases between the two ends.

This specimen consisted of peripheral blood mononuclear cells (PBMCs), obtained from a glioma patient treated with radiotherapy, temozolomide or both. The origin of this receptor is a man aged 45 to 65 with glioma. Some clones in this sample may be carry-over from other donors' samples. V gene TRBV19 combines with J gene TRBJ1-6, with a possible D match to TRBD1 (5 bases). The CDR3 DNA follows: TGTGCCAGTAGTATTCCACAGGCCAGTGGAAGGTCCTATAATTCACCCCTCCACTTT. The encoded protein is CASSIPQASGRSYNSPLHF.